This T cell receptor (beta chain) originates from a study of shared clonotypes between healthy human individuals. Study observations and caveats: Rarefaction indicated that sorted-subset sequencing remained incomplete although depth was large. All-four-donor shared clonotypes had higher generation probabilities than non-shared clonotypes did.

Adult Caucasians living in Nashville, Tennessee made up all of the donors. Deep was the level used in running the assay. Generated by immunoSEQ multiplex PCR, the TCRdb table keeps only in-frame clones and is missing some. The table lists some 1 million clones, more than 65% of them singletons. As concerns this clone: Its antigen is currently unknown.

This CDR3 spans 11 amino acids. V lost 3 bases and J lost 8, with 5 bases in between. The V gene's germline CDR1 is SEHNR and CDR2 FQNEAQ (reference sequence). The source of this sequence is a man in his late teens or twenties in good health. The sequencing sample was made of memory CD4+ T cells sorted from blood. The subset: CD45RA-negative fraction. The rearrangement joins TRBV7-9 to TRBJ2-1, with D uncertain. CDR3 nucleotide sequence: TGTGCCAGCAGCTTCGCAGATGAGCAGTTCTTC. Residues: CASSFADEQFF.